The subject of this entry is one TCR beta chain. The junction departs from germline at one end; a sequencing error may be responsible. The sample comes from a study of blood T cells in healthy people across ages. Germline assignment: CDR1 SGHKS and CDR2 YYEKEE (reference sequence). The CDR3 loop spans 14 amino acids. With a J-beta primer mix and a sample-barcoded 5' primer, a second PCR ran about 6 to 11 cycles. Each CDR3 protein gets one entry after TCRdb re-called the 5' RACE reads with MiXCR. The sample records approximately 810,000 distinct CDR3 sequences, roughly 26% being singletons. The specimen was blood. The chain carries TRBV5-5 and TRBJ2-1; 12 bases are shared with TRBD1. The clonotype comes from a woman of 80 years or more in good health. CDR3 sequence reads: CTSKPGTGGHEQFF. CDR3 in DNA: TGTACCAGCAAGCCCGGGACAGGGGGCCATGAGCAGTTCTTC.